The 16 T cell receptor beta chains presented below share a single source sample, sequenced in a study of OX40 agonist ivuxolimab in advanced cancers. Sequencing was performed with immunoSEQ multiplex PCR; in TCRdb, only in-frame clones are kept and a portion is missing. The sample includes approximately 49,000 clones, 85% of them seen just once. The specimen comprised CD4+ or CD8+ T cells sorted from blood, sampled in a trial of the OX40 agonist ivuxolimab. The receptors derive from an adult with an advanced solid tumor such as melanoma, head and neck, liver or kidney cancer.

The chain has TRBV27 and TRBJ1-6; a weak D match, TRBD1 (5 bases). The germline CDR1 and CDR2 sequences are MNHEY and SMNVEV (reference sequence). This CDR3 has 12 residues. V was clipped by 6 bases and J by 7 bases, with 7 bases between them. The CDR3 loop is CASRSGNSPLHF. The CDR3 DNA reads TGTGCCAGCAGATCAGGGAATTCACCCCTCCACTTT.

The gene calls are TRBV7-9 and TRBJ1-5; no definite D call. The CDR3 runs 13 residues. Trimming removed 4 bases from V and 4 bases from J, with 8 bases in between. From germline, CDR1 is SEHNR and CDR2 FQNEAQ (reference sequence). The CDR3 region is CASSSTVNQPQHF. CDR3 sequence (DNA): TGTGCCAGCAGCTCTACAGTGAATCAGCCCCAGCATTTT.

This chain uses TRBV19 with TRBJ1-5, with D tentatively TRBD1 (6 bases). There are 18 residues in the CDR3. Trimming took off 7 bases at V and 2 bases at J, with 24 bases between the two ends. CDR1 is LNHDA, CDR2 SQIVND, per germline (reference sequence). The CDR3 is CASTLKLQGWGGNQPQHF. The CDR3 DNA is TGTGCCAGTACCCTGAAACTACAGGGTTGGGGAGGCAATCAGCCCCAGCATTTT.

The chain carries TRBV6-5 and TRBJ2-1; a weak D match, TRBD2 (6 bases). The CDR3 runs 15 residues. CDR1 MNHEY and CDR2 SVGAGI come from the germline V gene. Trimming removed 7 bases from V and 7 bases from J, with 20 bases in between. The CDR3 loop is CASKSAGGDVNEQFF. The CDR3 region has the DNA TGTGCCAGCAAGTCCGCCGGAGGGGATGTAAATGAGCAGTTCTTC.

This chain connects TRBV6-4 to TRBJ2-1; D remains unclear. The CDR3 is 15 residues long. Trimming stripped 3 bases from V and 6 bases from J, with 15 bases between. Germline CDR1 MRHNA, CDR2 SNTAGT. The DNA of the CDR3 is TGTGCCAGCAGTGATGACTCCCGACACATCAATGAGCAGTTCTTC. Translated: CASSDDSRHINEQFF.

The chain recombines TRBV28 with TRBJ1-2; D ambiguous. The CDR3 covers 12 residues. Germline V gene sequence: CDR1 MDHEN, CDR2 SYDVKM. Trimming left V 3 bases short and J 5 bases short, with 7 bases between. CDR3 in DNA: TGTGCCAGCAGTTTCCGATCTTATGGCTACACCTTC. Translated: CASSFRSYGYTF.

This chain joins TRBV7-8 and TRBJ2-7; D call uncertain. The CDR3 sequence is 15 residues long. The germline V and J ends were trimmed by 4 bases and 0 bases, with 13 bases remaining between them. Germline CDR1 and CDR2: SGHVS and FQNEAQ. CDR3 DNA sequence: TGTGCCAGCAGCTCCGGTTCTGAGAGCTCCTACGAGCAGTACGTC. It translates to CASSSGSESSYEQYV.

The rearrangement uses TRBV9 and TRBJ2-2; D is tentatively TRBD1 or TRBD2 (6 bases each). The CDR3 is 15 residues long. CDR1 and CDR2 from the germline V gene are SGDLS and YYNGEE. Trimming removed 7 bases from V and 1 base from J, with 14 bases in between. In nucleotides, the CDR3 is TGTGCCAGCTTCCCGGGGGCAGGGAACACCGGGGAGCTGTTTTTT. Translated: CASFPGAGNTGELFF. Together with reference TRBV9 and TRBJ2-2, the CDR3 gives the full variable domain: DSGVTQTPKHLITATGQRVTLRCSPRSGDLSVYWYQQSLDQGLQFLIQYYNGEERAKGNILERFSAQQFPDLHSELNLSSLELGDSALYFCASFPGAGNTGELFFGEGSRLTVL.

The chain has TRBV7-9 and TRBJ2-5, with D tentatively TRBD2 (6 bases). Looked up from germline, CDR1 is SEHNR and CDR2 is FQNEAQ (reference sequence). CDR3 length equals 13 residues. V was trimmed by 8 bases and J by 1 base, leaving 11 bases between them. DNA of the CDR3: TGTGCCAGCGGGACTGGGAGCCAAGAGACCCAGTACTTC. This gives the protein CASGTGSQETQYF. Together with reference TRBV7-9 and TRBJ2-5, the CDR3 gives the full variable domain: DTGVSQNPRHKITKRGQNVTFRCDPISEHNRLYWYRQTLGQGPEFLTYFQNEAQLEKSRLLSDRFSAERPKGSFSTLEIQRTEQGDSAMYLCASGTGSQETQYFGPGTRLLVL.

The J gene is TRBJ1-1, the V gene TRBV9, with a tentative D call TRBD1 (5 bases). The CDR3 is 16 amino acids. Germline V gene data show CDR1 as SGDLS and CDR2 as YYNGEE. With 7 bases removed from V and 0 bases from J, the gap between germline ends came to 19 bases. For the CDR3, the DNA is TGTGCCAGCGGCCAACCGGCGGGGGGGATGAACACTGAAGCTTTCTTT. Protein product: CASGQPAGGMNTEAFF.

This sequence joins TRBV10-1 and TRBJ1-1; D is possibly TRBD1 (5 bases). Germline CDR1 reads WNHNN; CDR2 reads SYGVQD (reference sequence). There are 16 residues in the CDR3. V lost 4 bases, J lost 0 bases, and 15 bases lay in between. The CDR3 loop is CASSGGAGTVNTEAFF. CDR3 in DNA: TGCGCCAGCAGTGGGGGAGCCGGGACGGTGAACACTGAAGCTTTCTTT.

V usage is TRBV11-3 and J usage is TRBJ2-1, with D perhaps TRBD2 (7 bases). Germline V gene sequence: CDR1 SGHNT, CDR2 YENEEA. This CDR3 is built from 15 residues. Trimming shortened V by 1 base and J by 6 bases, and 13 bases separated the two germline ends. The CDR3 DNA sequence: TGTGCCAGCAGCTTAGGCCGGGGGGCCCGCAATGAGCAGTTCTTC. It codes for CASSLGRGARNEQFF.

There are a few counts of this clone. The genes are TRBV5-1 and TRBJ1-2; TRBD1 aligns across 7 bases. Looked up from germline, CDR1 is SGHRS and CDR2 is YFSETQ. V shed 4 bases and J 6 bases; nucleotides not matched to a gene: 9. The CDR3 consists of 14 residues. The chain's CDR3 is CASSRETGYDGYTF. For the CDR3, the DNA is TGCGCCAGCAGCAGAGAGACAGGGTACGATGGCTACACCTTC.

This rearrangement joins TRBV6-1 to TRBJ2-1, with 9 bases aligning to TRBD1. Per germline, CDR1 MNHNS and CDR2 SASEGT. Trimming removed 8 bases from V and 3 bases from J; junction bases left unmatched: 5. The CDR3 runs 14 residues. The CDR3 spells CASGTGGGYNEQFF. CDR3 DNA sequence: TGTGCCAGCGGAACAGGGGGCGGCTACAATGAGCAGTTCTTC.

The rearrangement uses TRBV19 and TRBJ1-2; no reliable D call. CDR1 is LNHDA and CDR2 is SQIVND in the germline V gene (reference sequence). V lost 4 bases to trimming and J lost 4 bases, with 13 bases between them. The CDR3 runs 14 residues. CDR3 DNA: TGTGCCAGTAGTAATGTCGGCCAGGTCTATGGCTACACCTTC. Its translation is CASSNVGQVYGYTF.

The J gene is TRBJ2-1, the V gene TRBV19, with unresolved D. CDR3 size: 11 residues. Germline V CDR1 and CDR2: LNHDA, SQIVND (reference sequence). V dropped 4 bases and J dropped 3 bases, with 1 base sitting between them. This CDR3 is CASSNYNEQFF. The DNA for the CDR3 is TGTGCCAGTAGTAACTACAATGAGCAGTTCTTC.